Below are 15 T cell receptor beta chains sequenced from a single sample in a study of T cell responses to AZD1222 COVID-19 vaccine. Method: immunoSEQ multiplex PCR; TCRdb's copy keeps in-frame clones and lacks some. Here the sample spans about 120,000 clones, 87% being singletons. This sample comprised peripheral blood, obtained on day 0 of AZD1222 vaccination. The receptors were gathered from an adult in good health.

A single count supports this clone. The J gene is TRBJ1-3, the V gene TRBV5-1; tentatively, D is TRBD1 (6 bases). There are 15 residues in the CDR3. The V end was cut by 4 bases, the J end by 2 bases, with 13 bases between. From germline, CDR1 is SGHRS and CDR2 YFSETQ. This CDR3 is CASSNTGSPGNTIYF. The DNA for the CDR3 is TGCGCCAGCAGCAACACAGGGAGCCCTGGAAACACCATATATTTT.

The chain joins TRBV7-9 to TRBJ1-1, with TRBD1 as a possible D gene (5 bases). CDR3 length: 18 residues. Germline assignment: CDR1 SEHNR and CDR2 FQNEAQ (reference sequence). V lost 5 bases and J lost 3, with 25 bases in between. Written as DNA, the CDR3 is TGTGCCAGCAGCCGTGTCAGGGTTTCGTTAGCGGGGGACACTGAAGCTTTCTTT. Translating it yields CASSRVRVSLAGDTEAFF.

The CDR3 sequence is CASSLARGAYNEQFF. CDR3 DNA sequence: TGTGCCAGCAGCTTAGCACGCGGGGCCTACAATGAGCAGTTCTTC. The chain uses TRBV7-8 and TRBJ2-1; D is possibly TRBD2 (6 bases). Trimming left V 0 bases short and J 2 bases short, with 8 bases between. The CDR3 covers 15 residues. In germline, CDR1 is SGHVS, CDR2 FQNEAQ.

The chain links TRBV19 to TRBJ1-1; 7 nucleotides align to TRBD1. V shed 7 bases and J 3 bases; nucleotides not matched to a gene: 11. CDR1 and CDR2 from the germline V gene are LNHDA and SQIVND (reference sequence). This CDR3 spans 15 amino acids. CDR3 sequence reads: CASTPGGRGHTEAFF. The CDR3 nucleotides are TGTGCCAGTACCCCAGGGGGTCGCGGACACACTGAAGCTTTCTTT. The whole variable domain, remainder taken from reference TRBV19 and TRBJ1-1, is DGGITQSPKYLFRKEGQNVTLSCEQNLNHDAMYWYRQDPGQGLRLIYYSQIVNDFQKGDIAEGYSVSREKKESFPLTVTSAQKNPTAFYLCASTPGGRGHTEAFFGQGTRLTVV.

This sequence joins TRBV6-4 and TRBJ1-5; D might be TRBD1 (5 bases). Germline lookup yields CDR1 MRHNA and CDR2 SNTAGT. The CDR3 spans 13 residues. V was trimmed by 4 bases and J by 7 bases, leaving 11 bases between them. This CDR3 reads CASSVEGNQPQHF. CDR3 nucleotides: TGTGCCAGCAGTGTCGAGGGGAACCAGCCCCAGCATTTT.

This chain connects TRBV5-1 to TRBJ1-1, with 12 bases that match TRBD1. Germline V gives CDR1 SGHRS, CDR2 YFSETQ. V was clipped by 2 bases and J by 8 bases; unmatched bases: 10. There are 16 residues in the CDR3. Here the CDR3 reads CASSLEPGQGAREAFF. The CDR3 coding sequence is TGCGCCAGCAGCTTAGAACCGGGACAGGGGGCAAGGGAAGCTTTCTTT.

This rearrangement joins TRBV7-2 to TRBJ1-6; D is unclear. This CDR3 comprises 14 residues. Germline V gives CDR1 SGHTA, CDR2 FQGNSA. V was pared by 5 bases and J by 7 bases, with 12 bases between. This CDR3 reads CASSPGSKNSPLHF. The CDR3 nucleotides read TGTGCCAGCAGCCCCGGGTCTAAAAATTCACCCCTCCACTTT.

The chain is built from TRBV2 and TRBJ2-2; 12 nucleotides align to TRBD2. CDR3 length: 16 amino acids. Trimming removed 7 bases from V and 5 bases from J; junction bases left unmatched: 8. Germline V gives CDR1 SNHLY, CDR2 FYNNEI. CDR3 sequence: CASTTTSGSVTGELFF. DNA for the CDR3: TGTGCCAGCACCACGACTAGCGGGAGTGTTACCGGGGAGCTGTTTTTT.

In its sample, this clone was seen a few times. The rearrangement uses TRBV18 and TRBJ1-2; tentative D call: TRBD1 (5 bases). This CDR3 region has 14 residues. The germline CDR1 and CDR2 sequences are KGHSH and LQKENI. V lost 3 bases and J lost 2, with 10 bases in between. The CDR3 DNA reads TGTGCCAGCTCACCTCTACAGGCCAACTATGGCTACACCTTC. Residues: CASSPLQANYGYTF.

This clone appeared a few times. The rearrangement joins TRBV19 to TRBJ1-6; no firm D call. The germline V gene encodes CDR1 LNHDA and CDR2 SQIVND (reference sequence). Trimming took off 5 bases at V and 4 bases at J, with 9 bases between the two ends. The CDR3 is made up of 14 amino acids. The CDR3: CASSFADYNSPLHF. The CDR3 DNA is TGTGCCAGTAGTTTTGCAGATTATAATTCACCCCTCCACTTT.

The V and J genes are TRBV7-9 and TRBJ1-2; the match to TRBD1 covers 7 bases. The V gene end was trimmed by 5 bases and the J gene end by 4 bases; junction bases not matched to a gene: 10. CDR1 and CDR2 from the germline V gene are SEHNR and FQNEAQ (reference sequence). This CDR3 has 15 amino acids. CDR3 DNA: TGTGCCAGCAGCCCCCGGACAGGATCTGGCTATGGCTACACCTTC. Translating gives CASSPRTGSGYGYTF.

This rearrangement joins TRBV4-1 to TRBJ2-7; 11 bases agree with TRBD1. The junction had 7 bases not matched to a gene; V was cut back by 3 bases and J by 6 bases. Germline V gives CDR1 MGHRA, CDR2 YSYEKL. The CDR3 is made up of 15 amino acids. The CDR3 sequence is CASSQGSGQGGEQYF. CDR3 DNA sequence: TGCGCCAGCAGCCAGGGCTCGGGACAGGGGGGCGAGCAGTACTTC.

The V and J genes are TRBV11-3 and TRBJ2-5, with D maybe TRBD1 (6 bases). V dropped 5 bases and J dropped 5 bases, with 12 bases sitting between them. CDR1 is SGHNT and CDR2 is YENEEA in the germline V gene. CDR3 length equals 13 residues. This CDR3 reads CASSRRQEETQYF. CDR3 nucleotide sequence: TGTGCCAGCAGCCGGCGACAGGAGGAGACCCAGTACTTC.

V gene TRBV28 combines with J gene TRBJ1-6; 8 nucleotides match TRBD1. V lost 8 bases, J lost 5 bases, and 5 bases stayed unmatched. The CDR3 is 14 residues long. Germline V gives CDR1 MDHEN, CDR2 SYDVKM. The DNA for the CDR3 is TGTGCCAGCTCAAACAGGGGGGATAATTCACCCCTCCACTTT. This gives the protein CASSNRGDNSPLHF.

The count of this clone is one. The chain combines TRBV19 with TRBJ2-3; D ambiguous. Per the germline V gene, CDR1 is LNHDA and CDR2 is SQIVND (reference sequence). This CDR3 is 15 amino acids long. V lost 6 bases to trimming and J lost 4 bases, with 17 bases between them. The CDR3, as DNA: TGTGCCAGTAGCCTGCAAATGGGCCTTGCAGATACGCAGTATTTT. Translating gives CASSLQMGLADTQYF.